The next 25 T cell receptor beta chains were all read from a single sample in a study of blood T cell repertoires in COVID-19 (dated by TCRdb to the early 2020s). The library was produced with the immunoSEQ multiplex PCR assay. TCRdb re-hosts the immuneACCESS table, in-frame sequences only. Its copies lack some clones; in the studies checked, an unresolved V gene accounts for under half of them, and the cause for the rest is not known. Present in this sample are approximately 470,000 clones, 70% to 90% of which were seen just once. The biggest ten clones account for approximately 2.9% of the sample. The sample was peripheral blood. These receptors all stem from a human donor in a cohort sampled during active COVID-19.

The chain joins TRBV19 to TRBJ2-1, with a possible D match to TRBD1 (6 bases). CDR1 is LNHDA, CDR2 SQIVND, per germline (reference sequence). The V and J ends lost 11 bases and 4 bases respectively, with 18 bases between them. The CDR3 consists of 14 residues. CDR3 amino acids: CAVGAHGGYNEQFF. In DNA, the CDR3 is TGTGCCGTGGGGGCACATGGTGGATACAATGAGCAGTTCTTC.

The CDR3 DNA is TGTGCCAGCAGCCAACAGGGGGCAGGGGGCTACACCTTC. It is translated as CASSQQGAGGYTF. The V call is TRBV2, the J call TRBJ1-2, with 9 bases that match TRBD1. The V gene end was trimmed by 6 bases and the J gene end by 8 bases; junction bases not matched to a gene: 7. The germline V gene encodes CDR1 SNHLY and CDR2 FYNNEI. The CDR3 has 13 residues. Full variable domain (rest looked up from reference TRBV2 and TRBJ1-2): EPEVTQTPSHQVTQMGQEVILRCVPISNHLYFYWYRQILGQKVEFLVSFYNNEISEKSEIFDDQFSVERPDGSNFTLKIRSTKLEDSAMYFCASSQQGAGGYTFGSGTRLTVV.

The chain couples TRBV10-3 to TRBJ2-7, with TRBD2 matching 8 bases. Germline lookup yields CDR1 ENHRY and CDR2 SYGVKD. Trimming cost V 11 bases and J 2 bases; bases outside gene matches: 11. The CDR3 runs 14 residues. Here the CDR3 reads CAVRQAGDTYEQYF. The CDR3 DNA follows: TGTGCCGTAAGACAAGCGGGAGACACCTACGAGCAGTACTTC.

The J gene is TRBJ2-7, the V gene TRBV2; the match to TRBD2 covers 14 bases. The CDR3 extends over 18 amino acids. The junction had 10 bases not matched to a gene; V was cut back by 3 bases and J by 3 bases. Germline CDR1 SNHLY, CDR2 FYNNEI. CDR3 sequence reads: CASSEGLAGVALLYEQYF. CDR3 coding DNA: TGTGCCAGCAGTGAGGGACTAGCGGGAGTGGCCCTTCTCTACGAGCAGTACTTC.

The V call is TRBV19, the J call TRBJ2-1; 7 bases map to TRBD2. From germline, CDR1 is LNHDA and CDR2 SQIVND (reference sequence). The V segment lost 2 bases and the J segment 4 bases; nucleotides outside the gene matches: 2. The CDR3 is made up of 14 amino acids. CDR3 residues: CASSIQRDYNEQFF. The CDR3 region has the DNA TGTGCCAGTAGTATACAGCGGGATTACAATGAGCAGTTCTTC.

The chain combines TRBV19 with TRBJ1-5; D might be TRBD1 (5 bases). This CDR3 is 17 amino acids long. Deletions cut 1 base from V and 6 bases from J, with 19 bases between. Germline lookup yields CDR1 LNHDA and CDR2 SQIVND (reference sequence). CDR3: CASSIGSATAGGQPQHF. CDR3 DNA sequence: TGTGCCAGTAGTATAGGTTCCGCGACAGCGGGAGGTCAGCCCCAGCATTTT.

J is TRBJ1-2 and V is TRBV3-1 (or the pseudogene TRBV3-2); D possibly corresponds to TRBD1 (5 bases). CDR1 is LGHDT and CDR2 is YNNKEL in the germline V gene (reference sequence). V was trimmed by 3 bases and J by 7 bases, leaving 18 bases between them. CDR3 length: 15 amino acids. This chain's CDR3 is CASSQGRGPNGGYTF. The CDR3 DNA reads as TGTGCCAGCAGCCAGGGGAGGGGCCCTAATGGTGGCTACACCTTC.

A word on this clone: Germline and junction disagree at one end, which may indicate a read error. CDR3 residues: CSVDLFGTGPNYGYTF. CDR3 nucleotide sequence: TGCAGCGTTGACCTATTTGGGACAGGGCCTAATTATGGCTACACCTTC. The chain is built from TRBV29-1 and TRBJ1-2, with 9 bases aligning to TRBD1. The CDR3 loop spans 16 amino acids. Germline V CDR1 and CDR2: SQVTM, ANQGSEA.

The chain has TRBV11-2 and TRBJ1-5; TRBD1 matches at 7 bases. Trimming took 0 bases from V and 4 from J; bases not matched to a gene: 6. The germline V gene encodes CDR1 SGHAT and CDR2 FQNNGV. The CDR3 sequence is 16 residues long. CDR3 sequence (DNA): TGTGCCAGCAGCTTAGAGGCAGGGGGGAAGAATCAGCCCCAGCATTTT. It codes for CASSLEAGGKNQPQHF.

This clone has only one observation. This chain uses TRBV2 with TRBJ2-4; 7 positions match TRBD2. The V gene's germline CDR1 is SNHLY and CDR2 FYNNEI. The CDR3 is 15 amino acids. The trim removed 2 bases at V and 9 bases at J, leaving 10 bases unmatched. CDR3 nucleotides: TGTGCCAGCAGTGAATCGGGGGAGGGCCTCTTCATTCAGTACTTC. The encoded protein is CASSESGEGLFIQYF.

This clone was recorded only once. V gene TRBV7-3 combines with J gene TRBJ2-7, with D possibly being TRBD2 (6 bases). The CDR3 totals 14 residues. Deletions cut 5 bases from V and 4 bases from J, with 15 bases between. From germline, CDR1 is SGHTA and CDR2 FQGTGA. Here the CDR3 reads CASSPRDGRYEQYF. In DNA form, the CDR3 reads TGTGCCAGCAGCCCGCGGGACGGGAGATACGAGCAGTACTTC.

CDR3 bases: TGTGCCAGCAGATATCAGAGCGGGAACCCTAGCACAGATACGCAGTATTTT. Translation: CASRYQSGNPSTDTQYF. The rearrangement uses TRBV7-2 and TRBJ2-3; TRBD2 matches at 7 bases. This CDR3 comprises 17 residues. V lost 6 bases and J lost 0; bases outside the gene matches: 12. Germline V gives CDR1 SGHTA, CDR2 FQGNSA.

The gene calls are TRBV28 and TRBJ1-1; 10 bases are a match to TRBD1. V lost 3 bases, J lost 0 bases, and 1 base stayed unmatched. The germline V gene has CDR1 MDHEN and CDR2 SYDVKM. The length of the CDR3 is 15 residues. CDR3 nucleotide sequence: TGTGCCAGCAGTTTGACAGGGGGCATGAACACTGAAGCTTTCTTT. Translating gives CASSLTGGMNTEAFF.

This sequence joins TRBV18 and TRBJ2-5; D is unclear. The germline V and J ends were trimmed by 6 bases and 2 bases, with 10 bases remaining between them. The CDR3 is 13 residues long. Germline CDR1 KGHSH, CDR2 LQKENI. CDR3 in amino acids: CASSRDIQETQYF. Written as DNA, the CDR3 is TGTGCCAGCTCGCGCGATATACAAGAGACCCAGTACTTC.

The gene calls are TRBV7-2 and TRBJ2-7; 10 bases agree with TRBD2. Looked up from germline, CDR1 is SGHTA and CDR2 is FQGNSA. The CDR3 has 16 amino acids. V lost 1 base to trimming and J lost 4 bases; unmatched junction nucleotides: 7. The CDR3 nucleotides are TGTGCCAGCAGCTTAGAATGGACTAGCGGTTCGTACGAGCAGTACTTC. It specifies CASSLEWTSGSYEQYF.

V is TRBV11-2 and J is TRBJ2-7; 7 positions agree with TRBD2. V lost 5 bases and J lost 1; bases outside the gene matches: 8. The germline V gene encodes CDR1 SGHAT and CDR2 FQNNGV. The CDR3 consists of 15 residues. In nucleotides, the CDR3 is TGTGCCAGCAGCACCTTTAGCGGGCCGTCCTACGAGCAGTACTTC. Protein: CASSTFSGPSYEQYF.

The chain uses TRBV7-8 and TRBJ1-3, with 7 positions matching TRBD1. V gave up 5 bases and J gave up 0 bases; unmatched junction bases: 7. This CDR3 spans 16 amino acids. Germline loops: CDR1 SGHVS, CDR2 FQNEAQ. CDR3: CASSPRDSPSGNTIYF. CDR3 in DNA: TGTGCCAGCAGCCCCCGGGACAGCCCCTCTGGAAACACCATATATTTT.

V and J are TRBV19 and TRBJ2-1; a weak D match, TRBD2 (6 bases). Germline CDR1 LNHDA, CDR2 SQIVND (reference sequence). This CDR3 is built from 17 residues. V was clipped by 7 bases and J by 1 base, with 20 bases between them. In DNA, the CDR3 is TGTGCCAGTACCCCTCGACTAGAGTATGGGTCCTACAATGAGCAGTTCTTC. Translation gives CASTPRLEYGSYNEQFF.

This chain connects TRBV5-1 to TRBJ2-1; TRBD1 might be the D (5 bases). The germline gives CDR1 SGHRS, CDR2 YFSETQ. Trimming stripped 1 base from V and 3 bases from J, with 8 bases between. This CDR3 has 14 residues. The CDR3 bases are TGCGCCAGCAGCTTGAGGCAGGGCTACAATGAGCAGTTCTTC. This sequence encodes CASSLRQGYNEQFF.

The rearrangement joins TRBV28 to TRBJ1-5; weak D call: TRBD1 (6 bases). This CDR3 has 15 residues. The germline CDR1 and CDR2 sequences are MDHEN and SYDVKM. Between the trimmed V and J ends, which lost 6 bases and 7 bases, there was a span of 19 bases. Written as DNA, the CDR3 is TGTGCCAGCAGCTCCGGGATCCTGGGACAACAGCCCCAGCATTTT. Encoded protein: CASSSGILGQQPQHF.

The rearrangement uses TRBV18 and TRBJ1-3; D remains unclear. Trimming took off 0 bases at V and 2 bases at J, with 8 bases between the two ends. From germline, CDR1 is KGHSH and CDR2 LQKENI. The CDR3 covers 15 residues. The CDR3 nucleotides read TGTGCCAGCTCACCACCCACGAGGGCTGGAAACACCATATATTTT. Translating gives CASSPPTRAGNTIYF. Combining the CDR3 with reference TRBV18 and TRBJ1-3 gives the whole variable domain NAGVMQNPRHLVRRRGQEARLRCSPMKGHSHVYWYRQLPEEGLKFMVYLQKENIIDESGMPKERFSAEFPKEGPSILRIQQVVRGDSAAYFCASSPPTRAGNTIYFGEGSWLTVV.

The rearrangement links TRBV3-1 (or the pseudogene TRBV3-2) to TRBJ2-5; 9 bases map to TRBD2. The CDR3 is 15 residues long. Germline V gene data show CDR1 as LGHDT and CDR2 as YNNKEL (reference sequence). Trimming took 1 base from V and 7 from J; bases not matched to a gene: 7. The CDR3 reads CASSQVGGREGTQYF. The CDR3 DNA is TGTGCCAGCAGCCAAGTTGGCGGGAGGGAGGGGACCCAGTACTTC.

The chain links TRBV27 to TRBJ2-1; D perhaps matches TRBD1 (6 bases). CDR1 is MNHEY, CDR2 SMNVEV, per germline (reference sequence). The V end was cut by 4 bases, the J end by 3 bases, with 13 bases between. The CDR3 is 15 amino acids. The CDR3 DNA is TGTGCCAGCAGTTCCGACTGGACAGACTACAATGAGCAGTTCTTC. Translated, it gives CASSSDWTDYNEQFF.

The chain carries TRBV19 and TRBJ2-1; 11 bases are shared with TRBD2. CDR3 size: 17 residues. Germline CDR1 is LNHDA and CDR2 is SQIVND (reference sequence). Trimming at V came to 2 bases and at J to 6 bases, leaving 9 bases not matched to a gene. The CDR3: CASSILPLAGVGNEQFF. The CDR3 nucleotides are TGTGCCAGTAGTATACTCCCACTAGCGGGAGTCGGCAATGAGCAGTTCTTC.

CDR3 in DNA: TGCGCCAGCAGTGGGAACTTACCTAGCGGGAGGCAGGACGAGCAGTACTTC. Translation gives CASSGNLPSGRQDEQYF. The chain uses TRBV10-1 and TRBJ2-7; 11 nucleotides agree with TRBD2. The germline V gene encodes CDR1 WNHNN and CDR2 SYGVQD (reference sequence). The ends lost 4 bases at V and 5 bases at J; junction bases unmatched: 13. The CDR3 spans 17 residues.